One sample yielded the 32 T cell receptor beta chains listed below, sequenced in a study of CD8+ T cells in alopecia areata. Specified treatment: oral pan-JAK inhibitor, 5-10 mg twice daily. RNA was isolated and reverse transcribed to cDNA, the sequencing template. The data were produced by immunoSEQ multiplex PCR, yet TCRdb's version contains in-frame clones alone and is incomplete. The data hold about 74,000 clones, with 25% to 35% observed a single time. The sample here was CD8+ T cells sorted from blood, taken at week 4, from a patient treated with tofacitinib. These receptors all stem from a human donor with alopecia areata.

The genes are TRBV29-1 and TRBJ2-1; D is unresolved. This CDR3 comprises 16 residues. V was clipped by 0 bases and J by 1 base, with 13 bases between them. Germline V gene lookup returns CDR1 SQVTM and CDR2 ANQGSEA. The CDR3 loop is CSVEDPTDYSYNEQFF. The CDR3 nucleotides read TGCAGCGTTGAAGATCCGACGGATTATTCCTACAATGAGCAGTTCTTC.

The table lists this clone with a few counts. The V gene is TRBV30, the J gene TRBJ1-4; D gene unclear. The CDR3 is made up of 14 amino acids. Between the trimmed V and J ends, which lost 1 base and 4 bases, there was a span of 10 bases. Germline-derived CDR1 and CDR2 are GTSNPN and SVGIG (reference sequence). In DNA form, the CDR3 reads TGTGCCTGGAGTGAAGGCAGAATTAATGAAAAACTGTTTTTT. This gives the protein CAWSEGRINEKLFF.

V gene TRBV30 combines with J gene TRBJ2-1; 10 bases are shared with TRBD2. This CDR3 is 14 amino acids long. The trim removed 4 bases at V and 7 bases at J, leaving 7 bases unmatched. Looked up from germline, CDR1 is GTSNPN and CDR2 is SVGIG (reference sequence). CDR3 sequence: CAWTALSGRNEQFF. The CDR3 DNA sequence: TGTGCCTGGACTGCCCTTAGCGGGAGGAATGAGCAGTTCTTC.

The rearrangement links TRBV2 to TRBJ1-3; D gene uncertain. Trimming pared 8 bases from V and 0 bases from J, leaving 5 bases between. The V gene's germline CDR1 is SNHLY and CDR2 FYNNEI. The length of the CDR3 is 12 residues. The CDR3, as DNA: TGTGCCAGCGACGACTCTGGAAACACCATATATTTT. This sequence encodes CASDDSGNTIYF.

This clone turned up a few times. This chain links TRBV29-1 with TRBJ2-1; no firm D call. CDR1 is SQVTM, CDR2 ANQGSEA, per germline. This CDR3 is 14 amino acids long. Deletions cut 6 bases from V and 0 bases from J, with 12 bases between. The CDR3 loop reads CSVTESGSYNEQFF. For the CDR3, the DNA is TGCAGCGTGACTGAGTCAGGCTCCTACAATGAGCAGTTCTTC.

This rearrangement joins TRBV7-9 to TRBJ2-6; the D gene is possibly TRBD2 (6 bases). Germline V gives CDR1 SEHNR, CDR2 FQNEAQ (reference sequence). Trimming shortened V by 4 bases and J by 1 base, and 8 bases separated the two germline ends. The CDR3 loop spans 15 amino acids. CDR3 loop: CASSWGESGANVLTF. DNA of the CDR3: TGTGCCAGCAGCTGGGGGGAGTCTGGGGCCAACGTCCTGACTTTC. The variable domain in full, completed from reference TRBV7-9 and TRBJ2-6, reads DTGVSQNPRHKITKRGQNVTFRCDPISEHNRLYWYRQTLGQGPEFLTYFQNEAQLEKSRLLSDRFSAERPKGSFSTLEIQRTEQGDSAMYLCASSWGESGANVLTFGAGSRLTVL.

This clone was counted only a few times. The J gene is TRBJ1-4, the V gene TRBV29-1, with D uncertain. CDR1 and CDR2 (germline): SQVTM, ANQGSEA. The V end lost 4 bases, the J end lost 0 bases, and 9 bases lay between the germline ends. The CDR3 covers 14 residues. The CDR3 coding sequence is TGCAGCGTTGTGCTGGGGACAACTAATGAAAAACTGTTTTTT. Encoded protein: CSVVLGTTNEKLFF.

The chain links TRBV29-1 to TRBJ2-3; D uncertain. Trimming took off 4 bases at V and 6 bases at J, with 11 bases between the two ends. Germline V gene sequence: CDR1 SQVTM, CDR2 ANQGSEA. The CDR3 sequence is 12 residues long. DNA of the CDR3: TGCAGCGTTGCCGCACCCGGTGATACGCAGTATTTT. This encodes CSVAAPGDTQYF.

This rearrangement joins TRBV13 to TRBJ2-5; D unresolved. CDR1 and CDR2 from the germline V gene are PRHDT and FYEKMQ (reference sequence). Trimming pared 5 bases from V and 0 bases from J, leaving 4 bases between. The CDR3 has 12 amino acids. As DNA, the CDR3 is TGTGCCAGCAGCGAGAACCAAGAGACCCAGTACTTC. This gives the protein CASSENQETQYF.

V gene TRBV14 combines with J gene TRBJ2-1; D remains unclear. The germline gives CDR1 SGHDN, CDR2 FVKESK. The CDR3 loop spans 17 amino acids. V shed 4 bases and J shed 0 bases, with 16 bases lying between them. In DNA form, the CDR3 reads TGTGCCAGCAGCCCCTTCACCGGGCGTAGCTCCTACAATGAGCAGTTCTTC. Its translation is CASSPFTGRSSYNEQFF.

This rearrangement joins TRBV4-2 to TRBJ2-2, with D unclear. V lost 2 bases, J lost 0 bases, and 16 bases lay in between. The germline V gene has CDR1 LGHNA and CDR2 YNFKEQ. The CDR3 covers 18 residues. CDR3 residues: CASSQTSPVSPNTGELFF. The CDR3 DNA reads as TGTGCCAGCAGCCAAACCAGCCCCGTTTCCCCGAACACCGGGGAGCTGTTTTTT.

The CDR3 DNA follows: TGTGCCTGGCGCCGCGACAGGGGTAAATTTGATGAAGCTTTCTTT. This codes for CAWRRDRGKFDEAFF. This chain connects TRBV30 to TRBJ1-1; 8 nucleotides match TRBD1. CDR3 length: 15 residues. Germline V gene data show CDR1 as GTSNPN and CDR2 as SVGIG (reference sequence). J was trimmed by 7 bases and V by 5 bases; bases with no gene match: 15.

V is TRBV2 and J is TRBJ2-7, with 9 bases matching TRBD2. Germline loops: CDR1 SNHLY, CDR2 FYNNEI. Trimming cost V 0 bases and J 2 bases; bases outside gene matches: 14. This CDR3 contains 19 residues. CDR3 coding DNA: TGTGCCAGCAGTGAAGCGCAGGTGGCGGGAGGGCCGTCTCCCTACGAGCAGTACTTC. It encodes CASSEAQVAGGPSPYEQYF.

In its sample, this clone was seen a few times. The identical CDR3 is also encoded by other nucleotide sequences in the sample. The chain carries TRBV4-3 and TRBJ2-1; D is undetermined. Trimming removed 4 bases at V and 6 bases at J, with 7 bases between. Looked up from germline, CDR1 is LGHNA and CDR2 is YSLEER. The CDR3 is 12 residues long. CDR3 amino acids: CASSPAGNEQFF. CDR3 DNA sequence: TGCGCCAGCAGCCCCGCAGGCAATGAGCAGTTCTTC.

There are a few counts of this clone. The V gene is TRBV29-1, the J gene TRBJ2-7; D remains unclear. The germline V gene has CDR1 SQVTM and CDR2 ANQGSEA. The CDR3 consists of 12 residues. The germline V and J ends were trimmed by 6 bases and 0 bases, with 9 bases remaining between them. In DNA, the CDR3 is TGCAGCGTCTTGGGGTCCTCCTACGAGCAGTACTTC. Translating gives CSVLGSSYEQYF.

This chain joins TRBV29-1 and TRBJ2-1, with unresolved D. This CDR3 has 11 residues. Looked up from germline, CDR1 is SQVTM and CDR2 is ANQGSEA. The V end was cut by 4 bases, the J end by 6 bases, with 7 bases between. The CDR3 sequence: CSVAAPNEQFF. In DNA form, the CDR3 reads TGCAGCGTTGCGGCCCCCAATGAGCAGTTCTTC.

The rearrangement uses TRBV13 and TRBJ2-5, with D uncertain. This CDR3 is built from 13 residues. The germline V and J ends were trimmed by 5 bases and 7 bases, with 14 bases remaining between them. Germline V gives CDR1 PRHDT, CDR2 FYEKMQ (reference sequence). The CDR3 is CASSPALDGTQYF. The DNA of the CDR3 is TGTGCCAGCAGCCCGGCCCTGGACGGGACCCAGTACTTC. Full variable domain (remainder filled in from reference TRBV13 and TRBJ2-5): AAGVIQSPRHLIKEKRETATLKCYPIPRHDTVYWYQQGPGQDPQFLISFYEKMQSDKGSIPDRFSAQQFSDYHSELNMSSLELGDSALYFCASSPALDGTQYFGPGTRLLVL.

This clone has more than one count but fewer than ten. The V gene is TRBV27, the J gene TRBJ2-7; D is ambiguous. V lost 4 bases, J lost 3 bases, and 7 bases lay in between. Germline V lookup: CDR1 MNHEY, CDR2 SMNVEV (reference sequence). The CDR3 runs to 12 residues. In DNA, the CDR3 is TGTGCCAGCAGTTCGTCGGTCTACGAGCAGTACTTC. Translation gives CASSSSVYEQYF.

This clone was counted between two and nine times. The V call is TRBV30, the J call TRBJ2-1, with 7 nucleotides matching TRBD1. Unmatched junction bases numbered 13, after V lost 0 bases and J lost 5 bases. Germline CDR1 GTSNPN, CDR2 SVGIG (reference sequence). CDR3 length: 17 residues. CDR3 loop: CAWSVLKRTGPNNEQFF. The CDR3 region has the DNA TGTGCCTGGAGTGTACTGAAAAGGACAGGACCCAACAATGAGCAGTTCTTC.

The chain is built from TRBV29-1 and TRBJ2-1, with D hard to call. CDR3 size: 11 residues. Between the trimmed V and J ends, which lost 0 bases and 4 bases, there was a span of 1 base. The germline V gene encodes CDR1 SQVTM and CDR2 ANQGSEA. The CDR3 nucleotides read TGCAGCGTTGAAGAGTACAATGAGCAGTTCTTC. Residues: CSVEEYNEQFF.

The rearrangement links TRBV29-1 to TRBJ2-1; D is ambiguous. Germline CDR1 reads SQVTM; CDR2 reads ANQGSEA. The germline V and J ends were trimmed by 4 bases and 2 bases, with 9 bases remaining between them. This CDR3 spans 13 amino acids. The CDR3 reads CSVGIYTYNEQFF. CDR3 in DNA: TGCAGCGTTGGTATTTACACCTACAATGAGCAGTTCTTC.

This clone was counted between two and nine times. The chain recombines TRBV29-1 with TRBJ1-1; D remains ambiguous. Germline V CDR1 and CDR2: SQVTM, ANQGSEA. CDR3 length: 10 residues. The V end was cut by 7 bases, the J end by 7 bases, with 10 bases between. The CDR3 DNA sequence: TGCAGCGCTTGGACGGATGAAGCTTTCTTT. Its translation: CSAWTDEAFF.

This clone has more than one count but fewer than ten. The rearrangement uses TRBV7-8 and TRBJ2-7; TRBD2 matches at 13 bases. Germline V gives CDR1 SGHVS, CDR2 FQNEAQ. This CDR3 contains 16 residues. The J segment lost 3 bases and the V segment lost 5 bases, leaving 7 bases of the junction unmatched. DNA for the CDR3: TGTGCCAGCAGCGTCCGGACTAGCGGGAGCATCTACGAGCAGTACTTC. It is translated as CASSVRTSGSIYEQYF.

The V call is TRBV30, the J call TRBJ2-1; 8 nucleotides line up with TRBD1. The CDR3 extends over 14 amino acids. The ends lost 8 bases at V and 0 bases at J; junction bases unmatched: 6. Germline CDR1 and CDR2: GTSNPN and SVGIG (reference sequence). CDR3 amino acids: CAPSDRDSYNEQFF. Here the CDR3 DNA reads TGTGCCCCTTCGGACAGGGACTCCTACAATGAGCAGTTCTTC.

The gene calls are TRBV29-1 and TRBJ2-7; tentatively, D is TRBD1 (6 bases). The CDR3 is 16 residues long. V lost 2 bases and J lost 0, with 17 bases in between. Germline V gene lookup returns CDR1 SQVTM and CDR2 ANQGSEA. In nucleotides, the CDR3 is TGCAGCGTTGAAACTACTAAGAGAGGGGGCTCCTACGAGCAGTACTTC. The encoded protein is CSVETTKRGGSYEQYF.

This clone was observed a few times. The chain couples TRBV29-1 to TRBJ2-3, with 8 bases aligning to TRBD2. The length of the CDR3 is 13 residues. Per the germline V gene, CDR1 is SQVTM and CDR2 is ANQGSEA. The trim removed 8 bases at V and 0 bases at J, leaving 4 bases unmatched. CDR3 DNA: TGCAGCCTTCGGGGGGGGAGCACAGATACGCAGTATTTT. This sequence encodes CSLRGGSTDTQYF.

The rearrangement joins TRBV6-5 to TRBJ2-7, with D perhaps given as TRBD1 or TRBD2 (6 bases each). Trimming left V 10 bases short and J 3 bases short, with 19 bases between. CDR3 length: 14 amino acids. Germline CDR1 is MNHEY and CDR2 is SVGAGI. The chain's CDR3 is CATGPVRGLYEQYF. The CDR3 nucleotides read TGTGCCACGGGGCCCGTTCGGGGGCTCTACGAGCAGTACTTC.

The chain has TRBV30 and TRBJ2-7; the match to TRBD1 covers 8 bases. Trimming cost V 7 bases and J 4 bases; bases outside gene matches: 6. CDR3 length: 12 amino acids. The germline V gene encodes CDR1 GTSNPN and CDR2 SVGIG (reference sequence). DNA of the CDR3: TGTGCCTTGGACAGGGATCGGTACGAGCAGTACTTC. The encoded protein is CALDRDRYEQYF.

The chain carries TRBV4-1 and TRBJ2-7; D may correspond to TRBD1 or TRBD2 (6 bases each). Trimming took off 1 base at V and 6 bases at J, with 16 bases between the two ends. Germline V gene lookup returns CDR1 MGHRA and CDR2 YSYEKL. This CDR3 contains 15 residues. Here the CDR3 DNA reads TGCGCCAGCAGCCAAGTCCACAGGGAGGTGAGCGAGCAGTACTTC. Protein: CASSQVHREVSEQYF.

The V gene is TRBV28, the J gene TRBJ2-7, with D perhaps matching TRBD2 (6 bases). Trimming removed 3 bases at V and 3 bases at J, with 12 bases between. The CDR3 runs 14 residues. CDR1 and CDR2 from the germline V gene are MDHEN and SYDVKM. CDR3 nucleotides: TGTGCCAGCAGTTTGGGGGGTATTATCTACGAGCAGTACTTC. It translates to CASSLGGIIYEQYF.

This sequence joins TRBV6-6 and TRBJ2-7, with 9 bases matching TRBD1. Per the germline V gene, CDR1 is MNHNY and CDR2 is SVGAGI (reference sequence). The CDR3 spans 15 residues. The V segment lost 5 bases and the J segment 2 bases; nucleotides outside the gene matches: 7. For the CDR3, the DNA is TGTGCCAGCAGTGAGATTGGACAGGGGACCTACGAGCAGTACTTC. This sequence encodes CASSEIGQGTYEQYF.

The chain employs TRBV19 and TRBJ2-2; no definite D call. V was shortened by 4 bases and J by 5 bases, with 11 bases between the two germline ends. The germline gives CDR1 LNHDA, CDR2 SQIVND (reference sequence). The CDR3 loop spans 14 amino acids. This chain's CDR3 is CASSSMDRTGELFF. The CDR3, as DNA: TGTGCCAGTAGTAGCATGGATAGGACCGGGGAGCTGTTTTTT.